This TCR beta chain was sequenced for a study of vaccination effects on CD4 cells after COVID-19. Study as a whole: After the second dose, samples were taken at median day 72. Regarding the study as a whole: From healthy vaccinees, only 1 of 255 vaccine-induced clones also reacted to common cold coronaviruses.

ViraFEST assay sequencing came after antigen-specific CD4+ T cells were expanded with viral peptide pools. Subsequent to a culture period of approximately 11 days, CD4+ T cells were isolated. Participants were vaccinated with two doses of either the BNT162b2 or mRNA-1273 vaccine. Days 3 and 7 were when half the medium was replaced with IL-2 medium. From germline, CDR1 is SNHLY and CDR2 FYNNEI. This CDR3 contains 13 residues. Unmatched junction bases numbered 2, after V lost 4 bases and J lost 7 bases. Remarks on this clone: No antigen is known for it.

The table came from immunoSEQ multiplex PCR; TCRdb's copy has only in-frame clones and leaves some out. The profile covers under 85,000 clones, with 60% to 85% appearing a single time and more than 0.95% taken by the ten largest. The receptor comes from a human donor who received a COVID-19 vaccine. The gene calls are TRBV2 and TRBJ1-5, with 9 bases identical to TRBD1. This material consisted of CD4+ T cells from PBMCs cultured with HCoV-OC43 spike peptides, taken after COVID-19 vaccination. Noted subset: HCoV-OC43 spike overlapping peptide pool stimulation. CDR3 residues: CASSGGQGQPQHF. CDR3 coding DNA: TGTGCCAGCAGTGGGGGACAGGGACAGCCCCAGCATTTT.